Below, 7 T cell receptor beta chains from the same sample are listed, as sequenced in a study of T cell repertoires in cytomegalovirus infection. TCRdb re-called the reads with MiXCR, one entry per CDR3 protein. Of almost 500,000 distinct CDR3 sequences in the sample, around 10% were seen once. Sequencing was performed on PBMCs. Receptors were obtained from a human donor in good health (CMV status not recorded). Some clones in this sample may be carry-over from other donors' samples.

This clonotype occurred many times. This chain uses TRBV7-8 with TRBJ1-5; D is uncertain. The germline V gene encodes CDR1 SGHVS and CDR2 FQNEAQ. Trimming shortened V by 0 bases and J by 7 bases, and 10 bases separated the two germline ends. The CDR3 runs to 14 residues. In DNA, the CDR3 is TGTGCCAGCAGCTTAGCGCTCATGGTCCAGCCCCAGCATTTT. This gives the protein CASSLALMVQPQHF.

This clonotype was counted at least ten times. This chain joins TRBV7-2 and TRBJ2-4, with unresolved D. Trimming removed 5 bases at V and 0 bases at J, with 8 bases between. Germline V CDR1 and CDR2: SGHTA, FQGNSA. CDR3 size: 14 residues. Written as DNA, the CDR3 is TGTGCCAGCAGCCCAGAGATAGCCAAAAACATTCAGTACTTC. Translation gives CASSPEIAKNIQYF.

Ten or more counts support this clonotype. The CDR3, as DNA: TGTGCCAGTAGTATATCCCCCCGGGGGGAAGGTTCACCCCTCCACTTT. As protein: CASSISPRGEGSPLHF. This rearrangement joins TRBV19 to TRBJ1-6, with a weak D call TRBD1 (5 bases). In germline, CDR1 is LNHDA, CDR2 SQIVND (reference sequence). V was clipped by 2 bases and J by 9 bases, with 17 bases between them. The CDR3 consists of 16 residues.

This clonotype was seen many times. The chain couples TRBV14 to TRBJ2-1; 12 bases map to TRBD2. V was pared by 6 bases and J by 7 bases, with 7 bases of the junction left unmatched. Germline CDR1 and CDR2: SGHDN and FVKESK. The CDR3 extends over 15 amino acids. CDR3 sequence (DNA): TGTGCCAGCAGTTTAAGACTAGCGGGAGTAAATGAGCAGTTCTTC. Protein product: CASSLRLAGVNEQFF.

This rearrangement joins TRBV9 to TRBJ2-1; D ambiguous. The germline gives CDR1 SGDLS, CDR2 YYNGEE. V dropped 0 bases and J dropped 10 bases, with 17 bases sitting between them. This CDR3 is 15 amino acids long. As DNA, the CDR3 is TGTGCCAGCAGCGTAGCTACGGCTGGGTCGAGGGAGCAGTTCTTC. The encoded protein is CASSVATAGSREQFF.

This clonotype was picked up many times. This chain joins TRBV6-5 and TRBJ2-6; D uncertain. Germline CDR1 and CDR2: MNHEY and SVGAGI. V was trimmed by 8 bases and J by 4 bases, leaving 9 bases between them. The CDR3 spans 13 residues. Written as DNA, the CDR3 is TGTGCCAGCGCCTTAGGGGGGGCCAACGTCCTGACTTTC. It specifies CASALGGANVLTF.

This clonotype was recorded many times. This rearrangement joins TRBV4-1 to TRBJ1-1; D gene uncertain. This CDR3 is built from 14 residues. V was pared by 6 bases and J by 3 bases, with 14 bases between. CDR1 and CDR2 from the germline V gene are MGHRA and YSYEKL. DNA for the CDR3: TGCGCCAGCAGAAATATCGGTGGTTACACTGAAGCTTTCTTT. Its protein product is CASRNIGGYTEAFF.